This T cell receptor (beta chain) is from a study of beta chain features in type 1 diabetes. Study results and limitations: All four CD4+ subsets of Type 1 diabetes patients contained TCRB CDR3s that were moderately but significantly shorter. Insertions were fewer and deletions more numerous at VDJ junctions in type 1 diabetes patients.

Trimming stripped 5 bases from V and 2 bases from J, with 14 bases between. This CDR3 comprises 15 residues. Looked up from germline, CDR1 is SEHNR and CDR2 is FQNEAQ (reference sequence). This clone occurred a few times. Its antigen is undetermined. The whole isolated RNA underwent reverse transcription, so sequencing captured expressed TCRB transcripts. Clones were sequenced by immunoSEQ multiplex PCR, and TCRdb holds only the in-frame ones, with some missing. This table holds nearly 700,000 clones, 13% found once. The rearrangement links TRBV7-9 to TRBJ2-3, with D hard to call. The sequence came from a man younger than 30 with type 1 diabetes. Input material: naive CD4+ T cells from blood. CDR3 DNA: TGTGCCAGCAGCCCCTTAGGCGGTCTCACAGATACGCAGTATTTT. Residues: CASSPLGGLTDTQYF.